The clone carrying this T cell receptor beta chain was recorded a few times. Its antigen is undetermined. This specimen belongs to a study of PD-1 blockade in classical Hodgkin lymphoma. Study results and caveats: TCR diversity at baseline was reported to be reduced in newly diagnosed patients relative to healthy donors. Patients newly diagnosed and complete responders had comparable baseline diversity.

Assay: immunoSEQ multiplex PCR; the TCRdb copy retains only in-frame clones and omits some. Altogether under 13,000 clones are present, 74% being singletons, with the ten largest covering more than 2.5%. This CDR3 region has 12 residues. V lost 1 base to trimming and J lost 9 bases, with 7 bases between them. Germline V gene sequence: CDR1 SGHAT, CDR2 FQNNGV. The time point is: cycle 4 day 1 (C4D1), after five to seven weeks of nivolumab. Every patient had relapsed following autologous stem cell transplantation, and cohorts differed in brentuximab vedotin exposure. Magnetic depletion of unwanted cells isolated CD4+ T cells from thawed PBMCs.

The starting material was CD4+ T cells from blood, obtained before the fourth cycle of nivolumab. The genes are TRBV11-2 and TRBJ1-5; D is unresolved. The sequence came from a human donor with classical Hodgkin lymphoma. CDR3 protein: CASSLVGPPQHF. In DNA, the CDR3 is TGTGCCAGCAGCTTAGTAGGGCCGCCCCAGCATTTT.